This is a list of T cell receptor beta chains from one sample in a study of Ad26.COV2.S vaccination and SARS-CoV-2 variants. Assay used: immunoSEQ multiplex PCR; TCRdb lists only in-frame clones, some missing. The sample includes about 320,000 clones, about nine tenths of them seen just once. Sequenced here: peripheral blood, sampled in a trial of Ad26.COV2.S vaccine versus placebo. All receptors come from a person between 18 and 65 years old who received the Ad26.COV2.S COVID-19 vaccine or a placebo. The CDR3 runs from the conserved cysteine through the conserved F or W. The D gene is left open where the match is weak. Size is omitted from some rows. Given values are once, few, many or a class for expanded clones.

v_call	d_call	j_call	clone_size	cdr3_aa	cdr3_nt
TRBV10-2	TRBD2	TRBJ2-3	NA	CATSRGGSSTDTQYF	TGCGCCACCTCCCGGGGGGGATCTAGCACAGATACGCAGTATTTT
TRBV5-6	NA	TRBJ1-1	NA	CASSWERGEAFF	TGTGCCAGCAGCTGGGAAAGGGGTGAAGCTTTCTTT
TRBV4-3	TRBD1	TRBJ1-4	NA	CASSQPQGGNLEKLFF	TGCGCCAGCAGCCAACCCCAGGGGGGGAATCTTGAAAAACTGTTTTTT
TRBV19	NA	TRBJ1-2	NA	CASRNQGGRAAFRGYTF	TGTGCCAGTAGGAACCAAGGGGGGAGGGCAGCTTTTCGAGGCTACACCTTC
TRBV7-9	TRBD1	TRBJ1-4	NA	CASSPLTGGTTNEKLFF	TGTGCCAGCAGCCCCCTGACAGGGGGGACAACTAATGAAAAACTGTTTTTT
TRBV2	NA	TRBJ1-2	NA	CASSDLQSYGYTF	TGTGCCAGCAGTGATCTCCAGAGCTATGGCTACACCTTC
TRBV6-1	TRBD1	TRBJ1-5	NA	CASSDAPGTGSNQPQHF	TGTGCCAGCAGTGATGCTCCCGGGACAGGGAGCAATCAGCCCCAGCATTTT
TRBV7-2	NA	TRBJ1-5	NA	CASSLGRQYSNQPQHF	TGTGCCAGCAGCTTAGGGCGACAGTATAGCAATCAGCCCCAGCATTTT
TRBV5-1	TRBD2	TRBJ2-5	NA	CASSLEGREETQYF	TGCGCCAGCAGCTTGGAGGGGCGGGAGGAGACCCAGTACTTC
TRBV7-9	NA	TRBJ1-2	NA	CASRSAKSYGYTF	TGTGCCAGCAGGTCCGCCAAATCGTATGGCTACACCTTC
TRBV4-3	TRBD1	TRBJ2-5	NA	CASSLGRQGSGTQYF	TGCGCCAGCAGCCTAGGAAGACAGGGGTCGGGGACCCAGTACTTC
TRBV7-2	NA	TRBJ2-2	NA	CASSLAGTNTGELFF	TGTGCCAGCAGCTTAGCGGGGACGAACACCGGGGAGCTGTTTTTT
TRBV18	TRBD1	TRBJ2-1	once	CASSPGTAYNEQFF	TGTGCCAGCTCACCCGGGACAGCCTACAATGAGCAGTTCTTC